Each of the 29 T cell receptor beta chains below was sequenced from the same sample in a study of CD8+ T cells in alopecia areata. Investigators isolated RNA and reverse transcribed it into cDNA to act as the sequencing template. Profiled with immunoSEQ multiplex PCR; TCRdb holds only in-frame clones, not every one. The sample carries under 250,000 clones, about 53% recorded once. The sequenced sample was CD4+ T cells sorted from blood, obtained at week 0. The origin of the receptors is a human donor with alopecia areata.

This rearrangement joins TRBV29-1 to TRBJ2-2, with 9 positions matching TRBD2. From germline, CDR1 is SQVTM and CDR2 ANQGSEA. V lost 3 bases and J lost 3; bases outside the gene matches: 5. The CDR3 length is 15 residues. CDR3 in DNA: TGCAGCGTTGAGGTGCTAGCGGGGCACACCGGGGAGCTGTTTTTT. Its translation is CSVEVLAGHTGELFF.

V is TRBV20-1 and J is TRBJ2-5; D gene unclear. This CDR3 spans 10 amino acids. Between the trimmed V and J ends, which lost 1 base and 5 bases, there was a span of 2 bases. Germline V gene data show CDR1 as DFQATT and CDR2 as SNEGSKA (reference sequence). CDR3 bases: TGCAGTGCTAGAGCGGAGACCCAGTACTTC. This sequence encodes CSARAETQYF.

This chain links TRBV7-9 with TRBJ2-7, with 7 bases that match TRBD1. In germline, CDR1 is SEHNR, CDR2 FQNEAQ (reference sequence). With V trimmed by 1 base and J by 0 bases, 3 bases remained unmatched. The CDR3 runs 15 residues. CDR3 bases: TGTGCCAGCAGCTTAGGACAGGGCCTCTCCTACGAGCAGTACTTC. Its translation is CASSLGQGLSYEQYF.

The chain links TRBV18 to TRBJ2-7; 7 positions match TRBD1. CDR3 length equals 13 residues. Trimming cost V 6 bases and J 5 bases; bases outside gene matches: 7. Germline-derived CDR1 and CDR2 are KGHSH and LQKENI. DNA for the CDR3: TGTGCCAGCTCCCGGACAGGTGGGGACGAGCAGTACTTC. Translating it yields CASSRTGGDEQYF.

Notes on this clone: Other DNA sequences from this sample encode an identical CDR3 as well. V is TRBV29-1 and J is TRBJ2-7, with unresolved D. The germline CDR1 and CDR2 sequences are SQVTM and ANQGSEA. This CDR3 spans 11 amino acids. Trimming pared 2 bases from V and 4 bases from J, leaving 6 bases between. The CDR3, as DNA: TGCAGCGTTGAACTGACGTACGAGCAGTACTTC. Protein product: CSVELTYEQYF.

This clone was observed many times. This chain uses TRBV7-9 with TRBJ2-3; no reliable D call. Germline CDR1 reads SEHNR; CDR2 reads FQNEAQ (reference sequence). V was pared by 5 bases and J by 4 bases, with 10 bases between. The CDR3 runs to 13 residues. The CDR3 nucleotides read TGTGCCAGCAGCCCTAAGTGGGCAGATACGCAGTATTTT. This sequence encodes CASSPKWADTQYF.

CDR3 in amino acids: CAWTTGVADTQYF. CDR3 DNA sequence: TGTGCCTGGACAACAGGGGTGGCAGATACGCAGTATTTT. The V call is TRBV30, the J call TRBJ2-3; 7 bases fit TRBD1. Germline CDR1 and CDR2: GTSNPN and SVGIG (reference sequence). The ends lost 4 bases at V and 4 bases at J; junction bases unmatched: 5. There are 13 residues in the CDR3.

This chain connects TRBV6-1 to TRBJ2-5; TRBD2 might be the D (5 bases). Trimming shortened V by 5 bases and J by 5 bases, and 18 bases separated the two germline ends. This CDR3 is 15 amino acids long. Germline V gene sequence: CDR1 MNHNS, CDR2 SASEGT. The CDR3, as DNA: TGTGCCAGCAGTACGGATCAGTACTCGGGGGAGACCCAGTACTTC. Amino acids: CASSTDQYSGETQYF.

V gene TRBV19 combines with J gene TRBJ2-3; D remains unclear. V lost 6 bases, J lost 0 bases, and 10 bases lay in between. This CDR3 spans 14 amino acids. Germline V lookup: CDR1 LNHDA, CDR2 SQIVND (reference sequence). The CDR3 region has the DNA TGTGCCAGTAGGACTCAACACAGCACAGATACGCAGTATTTT. Translation gives CASRTQHSTDTQYF.

This chain links TRBV10-2 with TRBJ2-7, with a possible D match to TRBD2 (5 bases). The CDR3 contains 14 residues. Germline loops: CDR1 WSHSY, CDR2 SAAADI. Between the trimmed V and J ends, which lost 3 bases and 3 bases, there was a span of 12 bases. CDR3 in amino acids: CASSDRGAGYEQYF. The CDR3 coding sequence is TGCGCCAGCAGTGACCGGGGTGCCGGCTACGAGCAGTACTTC.

The chain recombines TRBV4-1 with TRBJ1-5; TRBD1 aligns across 9 bases. The CDR3 covers 16 residues. Germline CDR1 reads MGHRA; CDR2 reads YSYEKL. Trimming took 4 bases from V and 4 from J; bases not matched to a gene: 8. The CDR3 region has the DNA TGCGCCAGCAGCCTCGGACAGGGGCGACGAAATCAGCCCCAGCATTTT. Translated: CASSLGQGRRNQPQHF.

This clone was picked up a small number of times. The CDR3 protein is CAWSTGAYNEQFF. The CDR3 DNA reads as TGTGCCTGGAGCACGGGAGCCTACAATGAGCAGTTCTTC. This chain joins TRBV30 and TRBJ2-1; D may be TRBD2 (6 bases). V was pared by 3 bases and J by 2 bases, with 8 bases between. Looked up from germline, CDR1 is GTSNPN and CDR2 is SVGIG (reference sequence). The CDR3 spans 13 residues.

This clone was recorded once. This rearrangement joins TRBV30 to TRBJ2-1; perhaps D is TRBD1 or TRBD2 (5 bases each). Germline-derived CDR1 and CDR2 are GTSNPN and SVGIG (reference sequence). V was clipped by 4 bases and J by 8 bases, with 12 bases between them. This CDR3 is built from 12 residues. The CDR3 coding sequence is TGTGCCTGGAACAAGGGGAGCGATGAGCAGTTCTTC. Its translation: CAWNKGSDEQFF.

The chain recombines TRBV30 with TRBJ1-4, with D possibly being TRBD1 (6 bases). Germline CDR1 is GTSNPN and CDR2 is SVGIG (reference sequence). Trimming removed 1 base at V and 7 bases at J, with 10 bases between. The CDR3 totals 13 residues. Here the CDR3 DNA reads TGTGCCTGGAGTGGTAGGGGGAGTGAAAAACTGTTTTTT. Its translation is CAWSGRGSEKLFF.

This clone was seen more than once but under ten times. This rearrangement joins TRBV6-6 to TRBJ2-7, with D perhaps matching TRBD1 (5 bases). This CDR3 comprises 13 residues. The germline V gene has CDR1 MNHNY and CDR2 SVGAGI (reference sequence). V lost 7 bases and J lost 4, with 14 bases in between. The CDR3 sequence is CASIRSRGYEQYF. The CDR3 bases are TGTGCCAGCATCCGCAGTAGGGGTTACGAGCAGTACTTC.

This clone showed up just a few times. The chain has TRBV30 and TRBJ1-2; D is perhaps TRBD1 (5 bases). The CDR3 runs to 16 residues. Germline V CDR1 and CDR2: GTSNPN, SVGIG (reference sequence). Trimming took 7 bases from V and 0 from J, leaving 21 bases between them. Here the CDR3 DNA reads TGTGCCTCTAACAAACCCGGAAGGGGAGCTAACTATGGCTACACCTTC. It encodes CASNKPGRGANYGYTF.

The chain uses TRBV7-3 and TRBJ2-3; 8 bases are a match to TRBD2. The CDR3 sequence is 15 residues long. V lost 2 bases and J lost 5; bases outside the gene matches: 6. Germline CDR1 SGHTA, CDR2 FQGTGA. In DNA, the CDR3 is TGTGCCAGCAGCTTATCGTTAGCGGGGAGAGATACGCAGTATTTT. The encoded protein is CASSLSLAGRDTQYF.

This sequence joins TRBV5-1 and TRBJ1-6, with 8 bases matching TRBD1. This CDR3 has 16 residues. V shed 5 bases and J 6 bases; nucleotides not matched to a gene: 10. In germline, CDR1 is SGHRS, CDR2 YFSETQ. This chain's CDR3 is CASRAETGVGNSPLHF. The CDR3 coding sequence is TGCGCCAGCAGAGCGGAGACAGGGGTCGGTAATTCACCCCTCCACTTT.

The chain has TRBV30 and TRBJ1-2; D call uncertain. The CDR3 contains 15 residues. Between the trimmed V and J ends, which lost 0 bases and 0 bases, there was a span of 11 bases. CDR1 GTSNPN and CDR2 SVGIG come from the germline V gene (reference sequence). The CDR3 region has the DNA TGTGCCTGGAGTGTACGAGAGTACACTAACTATGGCTACACCTTC. Amino acid sequence: CAWSVREYTNYGYTF.

This clone was observed a single time. The rearrangement uses TRBV9 and TRBJ1-3; D remains unclear. CDR1 is SGDLS and CDR2 is YYNGEE in the germline V gene. Trimming stripped 0 bases from V and 1 base from J, with 14 bases between. The CDR3 has 17 amino acids. Here the CDR3 DNA reads TGTGCCAGCAGCGTAGGCGCGATTTCTACTTCTGGAAACACCATATATTTT. Protein: CASSVGAISTSGNTIYF.

The chain is built from TRBV29-1 and TRBJ1-2; D is uncertain. This CDR3 is 13 amino acids long. V lost 5 bases, J lost 4 bases, and 14 bases lay in between. The germline V gene encodes CDR1 SQVTM and CDR2 ANQGSEA. The CDR3 loop reads CSVSMDGRYGYTF. CDR3 nucleotide sequence: TGCAGCGTTTCTATGGACGGCCGCTATGGCTACACCTTC.

The chain recombines TRBV9 with TRBJ2-1; 10 nucleotides agree with TRBD1. CDR1 is SGDLS and CDR2 is YYNGEE in the germline V gene. The ends lost 2 bases at V and 6 bases at J; junction bases unmatched: 2. The CDR3 has 14 residues. CDR3 protein: CASSVGQGGNEQFF. Written as DNA, the CDR3 is TGTGCCAGCAGCGTCGGACAGGGGGGCAATGAGCAGTTCTTC.

This sequence joins TRBV2 and TRBJ1-2, with 10 nucleotides matching TRBD1. After removal of 1 base from V and 4 bases from J, the junction contained 3 bases not matched to a gene. Per germline, CDR1 SNHLY and CDR2 FYNNEI. The length of the CDR3 is 15 residues. The CDR3 is CASSEETGGLYGYTF. As DNA, the CDR3 is TGTGCCAGCAGTGAAGAGACAGGGGGCCTCTATGGCTACACCTTC.

J is TRBJ1-2 and V is TRBV30, with no clear D. CDR3 size: 12 residues. Per germline, CDR1 GTSNPN and CDR2 SVGIG (reference sequence). V lost 1 base to trimming and J lost 6 bases, with 9 bases between them. In DNA, the CDR3 is TGTGCCTGGAGTGCCATATTTGATGGCTACACCTTC. Translated: CAWSAIFDGYTF. The entire variable domain, with the rest obtained from reference TRBV30 and TRBJ1-2, is as follows: SQTIHQWPATLVQPVGSPLSLECTVEGTSNPNLYWYRQAAGRGLQLLFYSVGIGQISSEVPQNLSASRPQDRQFILSSKKLLLSDSGFYLCAWSAIFDGYTFGSGTRLTVV.

In this sample, this clone turned up a few times. The V and J genes are TRBV4-1 and TRBJ2-3, with TRBD2 matching over 7 bases. CDR1 MGHRA and CDR2 YSYEKL come from the germline V gene. With V trimmed by 4 bases and J by 6 bases, 7 bases remained unmatched. This CDR3 has 14 amino acids. CDR3 DNA: TGCGCCAGCAGCCCTGGACTAGTCTTGGATACGCAGTATTTT. Residues: CASSPGLVLDTQYF.

This clone came up a few times. This chain connects TRBV7-2 to TRBJ1-3; no firm D call. V was trimmed by 3 bases and J by 7 bases, leaving 7 bases between them. Germline-derived CDR1 and CDR2 are SGHTA and FQGNSA. The CDR3 totals 12 residues. The CDR3 loop reads CASSFSRNTIYF. Here the CDR3 DNA reads TGTGCCAGCAGCTTCAGTCGGAACACCATATATTTT.

This chain joins TRBV30 and TRBJ1-5, with D unclear. V lost 2 bases and J 3 bases, leaving 8 bases between the germline ends. Germline CDR1 and CDR2: GTSNPN and SVGIG (reference sequence). The CDR3 runs to 13 residues. The CDR3 sequence: CAWSTSFNQPQHF. The DNA of the CDR3 is TGTGCCTGGAGTACAAGTTTCAATCAGCCCCAGCATTTT.

The chain has TRBV30 and TRBJ2-3; TRBD2 agrees at 10 bases. V was pared by 4 bases and J by 10 bases, with 17 bases of the junction left unmatched. CDR1 and CDR2 (germline): GTSNPN, SVGIG (reference sequence). The CDR3 covers 16 residues. CDR3 region: CAWKGASGSLNHAQYF. DNA of the CDR3: TGTGCCTGGAAGGGTGCTAGCGGGAGTCTGAATCATGCGCAGTATTTT.

The J gene is TRBJ2-2, the V gene TRBV4-2, with 7 bases fitting TRBD2. The V segment lost 1 base and the J segment 9 bases; nucleotides outside the gene matches: 14. Germline CDR1 is LGHNA and CDR2 is YNFKEQ. This CDR3 contains 17 residues. CDR3 bases: TGTGCCAGCAGCCAAGTGGCTGCGGGAGACGTGACGTGGGAGCTGTTTTTT. It yields the protein CASSQVAAGDVTWELFF.